These 30 T cell receptor beta chains share one sample of origin, sequenced in a study of shared clonotypes between healthy human individuals. The repertoire was sequenced with immunoSEQ multiplex PCR; TCRdb's copy has only in-frame clones and lacks some. The profile shows 2,500,000 or so clones, about 90% of them singletons. The sequenced material came from naive CD4+ T cells from PBMCs. The subset denotes: CD45RA+ positively selected. These receptors were obtained from a man younger than 35 in good health. Some clones in this sample may be carry-over from other donors' samples.

The gene calls are TRBV28 and TRBJ1-2; TRBD1 might be the D (5 bases). Between the trimmed V and J ends, which lost 5 bases and 8 bases, there was a span of 12 bases. The CDR3 covers 12 residues. Looked up from germline, CDR1 is MDHEN and CDR2 is SYDVKM. The DNA for the CDR3 is TGTGCCAGCAGTCCTTCTAGGGGAGGCTACACCTTC. Translated, it gives CASSPSRGGYTF.

In its sample, this clone was seen once. This chain links TRBV29-1 with TRBJ1-4; 9 nucleotides agree with TRBD1. Losses at the gene ends were 7 bases for V and 5 bases for J; bases not matched to a gene: 11. The germline CDR1 and CDR2 sequences are SQVTM and ANQGSEA. The CDR3 totals 15 residues. This CDR3 reads CSAEDPGQGNEKLFF. The CDR3 region has the DNA TGCAGCGCCGAAGACCCGGGACAGGGAAATGAAAAACTGTTTTTT.

The chain carries TRBV11-2 and TRBJ2-7; 8 bases line up with TRBD1. CDR1 and CDR2 (germline): SGHAT, FQNNGV. The CDR3 spans 15 residues. J lost 2 bases, V lost 6 bases, and 9 bases had no gene match. The CDR3 loop reads CASRPSGQGAYEQYF. The CDR3, as DNA: TGTGCCAGCAGGCCCTCTGGACAGGGAGCCTACGAGCAGTACTTC.

The chain employs TRBV6-4 and TRBJ2-1; TRBD2 matches at 9 bases. CDR3 size: 15 residues. The germline gives CDR1 MRHNA, CDR2 SNTAGT. The J segment lost 7 bases and the V segment lost 5 bases, leaving 9 bases of the junction unmatched. DNA of the CDR3: TGTGCCAGCAGTACTAGCGGGCCAGGTGGAAATGAGCAGTTCTTC. As protein: CASSTSGPGGNEQFF.

The chain joins TRBV11-3 to TRBJ2-1; TRBD2 matches 9 bases. Per the germline V gene, CDR1 is SGHNT and CDR2 is YENEEA. The V and J ends lost 5 bases and 10 bases, in that order; junction bases with no gene match: 15. The CDR3 contains 16 residues. The CDR3 sequence: CASSANGTSNSGEQFF. In DNA, the CDR3 is TGTGCCAGCAGCGCAAACGGGACTAGCAATTCGGGCGAGCAGTTCTTC.

The gene calls are TRBV7-9 and TRBJ2-3; D might be TRBD2 (6 bases). The CDR3 is made up of 16 amino acids. The germline CDR1 and CDR2 sequences are SEHNR and FQNEAQ (reference sequence). Trimming removed 3 bases at V and 2 bases at J, with 15 bases between. The CDR3 DNA sequence: TGTGCCAGCAGCTTGGCGGTAGCGGTCCTCACAGATACGCAGTATTTT. Its translation is CASSLAVAVLTDTQYF.

The chain combines TRBV9 with TRBJ2-2; D may be TRBD2 (5 bases). The germline V gene has CDR1 SGDLS and CDR2 YYNGEE. The length of the CDR3 is 16 residues. The V end was cut by 4 bases, the J end by 0 bases, with 13 bases between. The CDR3: CASSPPPGTNTGELFF. In DNA, the CDR3 is TGTGCCAGCAGCCCCCCGCCCGGGACGAACACCGGGGAGCTGTTTTTT.

The V and J genes are TRBV7-9 and TRBJ1-1, with TRBD1 matching over 9 bases. V trimming: 5 bases; J trimming: 4 bases; junction bases outside the gene matches: 8. The germline gives CDR1 SEHNR, CDR2 FQNEAQ (reference sequence). The CDR3 sequence is 15 residues long. The CDR3: CASSPRQGVGTEAFF. The CDR3 DNA reads TGTGCCAGCAGCCCAAGACAGGGGGTGGGCACTGAAGCTTTCTTT. The full variable domain, rest sourced from reference TRBV7-9 and TRBJ1-1, is DTGVSQNPRHKITKRGQNVTFRCDPISEHNRLYWYRQTLGQGPEFLTYFQNEAQLEKSRLLSDRFSAERPKGSFSTLEIQRTEQGDSAMYLCASSPRQGVGTEAFFGQGTRLTVV.

V gene TRBV6-1 combines with J gene TRBJ1-1; D unclear. Germline loops: CDR1 MNHNS, CDR2 SASEGT. The CDR3 runs 13 residues. V shed 6 bases and J shed 7 bases, with 15 bases lying between them. The CDR3 nucleotides read TGTGCCAGCAGCTTAGGCTCGGACCTTGAAGCTTTCTTT. Translating gives CASSLGSDLEAFF.

The V gene is TRBV2, the J gene TRBJ2-3; no reliable D call. This CDR3 comprises 15 residues. V lost 3 bases, J lost 2 bases, and 12 bases lay in between. Germline V gene lookup returns CDR1 SNHLY and CDR2 FYNNEI. The CDR3 region is CASSDAASFTDTQYF. The CDR3 DNA reads as TGTGCCAGCAGTGATGCGGCGAGCTTCACAGATACGCAGTATTTT.

V usage is TRBV19 and J usage is TRBJ1-1; possibly TRBD1 for D (5 bases). Germline CDR1 is LNHDA and CDR2 is SQIVND (reference sequence). The ends were cut back, 6 bases at V and 1 base at J, with 12 bases in the middle. This CDR3 region has 14 residues. For the CDR3, the DNA is TGTGCCAGTAGGAAGACAGCCCAGAACACTGAAGCTTTCTTT. It is translated as CASRKTAQNTEAFF.

The chain has TRBV5-6 and TRBJ2-7, with TRBD1 identical over 9 bases. CDR1 and CDR2 (germline): SGHDT, YYEEEE. CDR3 length: 19 amino acids. J was trimmed by 0 bases and V by 3 bases; bases with no gene match: 16. CDR3 sequence: CASSSTPLTGGSSSYEQYF. Written as DNA, the CDR3 is TGTGCCAGCAGCTCAACCCCACTAACAGGGGGCTCTTCCTCCTACGAGCAGTACTTC.

This chain joins TRBV7-9 and TRBJ2-7; D unresolved. Trimming cost V 4 bases and J 3 bases, with 25 bases left between them. Germline V gives CDR1 SEHNR, CDR2 FQNEAQ (reference sequence). There are 18 residues in the CDR3. The CDR3 nucleotides are TGTGCCAGCAGCTCGACGCGGACCCGCTCCTTCCTAAGCTACGAGCAGTACTTC. This codes for CASSSTRTRSFLSYEQYF.

In its sample, this clone was seen once. This chain links TRBV6-5 with TRBJ2-4, with D perhaps matching TRBD2 (6 bases). Germline V lookup: CDR1 MNHEY, CDR2 SVGAGI. The CDR3 covers 16 residues. Between the trimmed V and J ends, which lost 4 bases and 2 bases, there was a span of 15 bases. The CDR3 DNA reads as TGTGCCAGCAGTTCCGTTTTTAGCGGCACCAAAAACATTCAGTACTTC. The encoded protein is CASSSVFSGTKNIQYF.

The chain has TRBV4-2 and TRBJ2-6; no clear D gene. The CDR3 loop spans 19 amino acids. Germline V gene sequence: CDR1 LGHNA, CDR2 YNFKEQ. Trimming stripped 0 bases from V and 0 bases from J, with 15 bases between. The CDR3: CASSQDQETSPSGANVLTF. CDR3 in DNA: TGTGCCAGCAGCCAAGATCAAGAGACCTCGCCCTCTGGGGCCAACGTCCTGACTTTC.

The chain employs TRBV19 and TRBJ1-5, with TRBD1 matching over 8 bases. This CDR3 is built from 15 residues. The J segment lost 0 bases and the V segment lost 4 bases, leaving 2 bases of the junction unmatched. Germline-derived CDR1 and CDR2 are LNHDA and SQIVND (reference sequence). The CDR3 bases are TGTGCCAGTAGTACAACAGGGGGTAGCAATCAGCCCCAGCATTTT. Translating it yields CASSTTGGSNQPQHF.

This chain connects TRBV15 to TRBJ1-4, with TRBD1 identical over 8 bases. From germline, CDR1 is LNHNV and CDR2 YYDKDF (reference sequence). V gave up 6 bases and J gave up 5 bases; unmatched junction bases: 2. The CDR3 is made up of 13 amino acids. In nucleotides, the CDR3 is TGTGCCACCAGAAGGGACAGGAATGAAAAACTGTTTTTT. It specifies CATRRDRNEKLFF.

The J gene is TRBJ2-1, the V gene TRBV10-3; possible D gene TRBD2, 6 bases. V dropped 8 bases and J dropped 10 bases, with 33 bases sitting between them. The CDR3 length is 18 residues. The germline V gene has CDR1 ENHRY and CDR2 SYGVKD. The CDR3 coding sequence is TGTGCCATCTCCAAGAAACGAGCGGGCGATGAACGAACGTGGGAGCAGTTCTTC. This sequence encodes CAISKKRAGDERTWEQFF.

CDR3 region: CASSYEQRSYNEQFF. In DNA, the CDR3 is TGTGCCAGCAGTTACGAGCAAAGGTCCTACAATGAGCAGTTCTTC. J is TRBJ2-1 and V is TRBV6-5; no clear D. Germline CDR1 is MNHEY and CDR2 is SVGAGI. With 2 bases removed from V and 1 base from J, the gap between germline ends came to 9 bases. The CDR3 totals 15 residues.

The chain's CDR3 is CASSYLGTSGSNEQFF. As DNA, the CDR3 is TGTGCCAGCAGCTACCTTGGGACTAGCGGGAGTAATGAGCAGTTCTTC. The gene calls are TRBV7-2 and TRBJ2-1; 14 bases are shared with TRBD2. Unmatched junction bases numbered 6, after V lost 4 bases and J lost 7 bases. CDR3 size: 16 residues. Looked up from germline, CDR1 is SGHTA and CDR2 is FQGNSA.

Points on this clone: One junction end disagrees with the germline gene, perhaps due to a read error. The CDR3 DNA reads as TGCAGTGCTAGAGATCGAGGTATAAGTGTCTTC. This gives the protein CSARDRGISVF. The chain combines TRBV20-1 with TRBJ2-1; D gene uncertain. Germline V gene sequence: CDR1 DFQATT, CDR2 SNEGSKA (reference sequence). The CDR3 runs to 11 residues.

The chain carries TRBV7-2 and TRBJ2-5; no reliable D call. CDR1 and CDR2 (germline): SGHTA, FQGNSA. V dropped 4 bases and J dropped 3 bases, with 12 bases sitting between them. The CDR3 runs 14 residues. This CDR3 is CASSSTSWEETQYF. The CDR3 region has the DNA TGTGCCAGCAGCTCCACCTCGTGGGAAGAGACCCAGTACTTC.

The chain is built from TRBV27 and TRBJ1-2; D possibly corresponds to TRBD1 (5 bases). V was trimmed by 5 bases and J by 1 base, leaving 14 bases between them. Germline CDR1 MNHEY, CDR2 SMNVEV (reference sequence). The CDR3 spans 15 residues. Written as DNA, the CDR3 is TGTGCCAGCAGTCCCCGGGGGATTTTTAACTATGGCTACACCTTC. As protein: CASSPRGIFNYGYTF.

Of note for this clone: Different DNA sequences within this sample yield the same CDR3. This rearrangement joins TRBV2 to TRBJ1-1; D may be TRBD1 (5 bases). The ends were cut back, 3 bases at V and 1 base at J, with 9 bases in the middle. This CDR3 contains 14 residues. Germline-derived CDR1 and CDR2 are SNHLY and FYNNEI. The CDR3 DNA sequence: TGTGCCAGCAGTGACTGGGGCGGGAACACTGAAGCTTTCTTT. Translating it yields CASSDWGGNTEAFF.

V usage is TRBV9 and J usage is TRBJ2-1; no definite D call. V dropped 0 bases and J dropped 10 bases, with 5 bases sitting between them. There are 11 residues in the CDR3. Per the germline V gene, CDR1 is SGDLS and CDR2 is YYNGEE. CDR3 sequence (DNA): TGTGCCAGCAGCGTAGTCGGGGAGCAGTTCTTC. Translating gives CASSVVGEQFF.

CDR3 sequence (DNA): TGTGCCAGCAGCCCATCATCGCCAACTAATGAAAAACTGTTTTTT. Protein product: CASSPSSPTNEKLFF. The rearrangement joins TRBV7-9 to TRBJ1-4; D gene ambiguous. Trimming stripped 5 bases from V and 0 bases from J, with 10 bases between. This CDR3 region has 15 residues. The germline V gene has CDR1 SEHNR and CDR2 FQNEAQ (reference sequence).

The chain couples TRBV7-9 to TRBJ1-3; 7 nucleotides align to TRBD1. The CDR3 covers 16 residues. Germline lookup yields CDR1 SEHNR and CDR2 FQNEAQ (reference sequence). After removal of 1 base from V and 7 bases from J, the junction contained 10 bases not matched to a gene. This CDR3 is CASSLDRGRFANTIYF. DNA of the CDR3: TGTGCCAGCAGCTTAGACAGGGGTCGGTTCGCGAACACCATATATTTT.

V is TRBV18 and J is TRBJ2-1, with 11 bases fitting TRBD2. The CDR3 length is 16 residues. With 1 base clipped from V and 2 bases from J, the junction kept 1 base outside the gene matches. Germline V CDR1 and CDR2: KGHSH, LQKENI. DNA of the CDR3: TGTGCCAGCTCACCACAACTAGCGGGGGCCTACAATGAGCAGTTCTTC. It encodes CASSPQLAGAYNEQFF.

The chain links TRBV6-6 to TRBJ1-1; weak D call: TRBD1 (5 bases). The CDR3 totals 15 residues. Germline V CDR1 and CDR2: MNHNY, SVGAGI (reference sequence). Between the trimmed V and J ends, which lost 4 bases and 3 bases, there was a span of 15 bases. The CDR3 sequence: CASSSPTAVYTEAFF. The CDR3 DNA is TGTGCCAGCAGTTCCCCGACAGCGGTGTACACTGAAGCTTTCTTT.

The chain joins TRBV5-1 to TRBJ2-2; 10 bases agree with TRBD2. V was clipped by 0 bases and J by 8 bases; unmatched bases: 7. This CDR3 has 16 residues. The germline V gene encodes CDR1 SGHRS and CDR2 YFSETQ. The CDR3 loop reads CASSLEGLAGAGELFF. CDR3 DNA: TGCGCCAGCAGCTTGGAGGGGCTAGCGGGAGCTGGGGAGCTGTTTTTT.